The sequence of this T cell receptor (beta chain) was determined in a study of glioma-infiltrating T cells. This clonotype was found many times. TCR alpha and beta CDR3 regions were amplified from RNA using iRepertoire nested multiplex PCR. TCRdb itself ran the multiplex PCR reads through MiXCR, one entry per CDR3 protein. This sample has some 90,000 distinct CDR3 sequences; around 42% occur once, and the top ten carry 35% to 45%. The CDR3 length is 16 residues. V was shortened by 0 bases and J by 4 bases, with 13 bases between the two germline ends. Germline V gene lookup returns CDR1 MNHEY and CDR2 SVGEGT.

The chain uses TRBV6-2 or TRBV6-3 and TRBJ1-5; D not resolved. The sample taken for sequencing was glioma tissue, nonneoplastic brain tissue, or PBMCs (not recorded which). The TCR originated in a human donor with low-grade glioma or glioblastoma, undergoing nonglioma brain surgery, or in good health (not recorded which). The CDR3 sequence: CASSYSRAWGNQPQHF. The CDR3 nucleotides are TGTGCCAGCAGTTACTCGAGGGCCTGGGGTAATCAGCCCCAGCATTTT.